Listed here are 21 T cell receptor beta chains from one sample, sequenced in a study of tumor-infiltrating lymphocytes in oesophageal squamous cell carcinoma. TCRdb independently ran MiXCR on the PCR reads; one entry per CDR3 protein. Of under 20,000 distinct CDR3 sequences listed, 50% are singletons. Sequenced: esophageal tumor tissue. These receptors were obtained from a male donor with esophageal squamous cell carcinoma.

This clonotype was recorded many times. Just one base apart from a much larger clone, this may be a read error. The chain recombines TRBV7-8 with TRBJ2-7, with 8 nucleotides matching TRBD2. CDR3 size: 16 residues. Losses at the gene ends were 4 bases for V and 7 bases for J; bases not matched to a gene: 15. Per germline, CDR1 SGHVS and CDR2 FQNEAQ. The CDR3 sequence: CASSSLPAGVYNEQYF. The CDR3 coding sequence is TGTGCCAGCAGCTCCCTCCCAGCGGGAGTGTACAATGAGCAGTACTTC.

This clonotype was recorded at least ten times. V and J are TRBV19 and TRBJ2-5; D is undetermined. Germline loops: CDR1 LNHDA, CDR2 SQIVND (reference sequence). Trimming took off 10 bases at V and 4 bases at J, with 16 bases between the two ends. CDR3 length equals 13 residues. The CDR3 protein is CATVFRRTETQYF. The CDR3 DNA is TGTGCCACCGTCTTCCGGCGGACAGAGACCCAGTACTTC.

With regard to this clonotype: A read error is possible here, since a much larger clone lies one base away. The chain joins TRBV7-3 to TRBJ2-1, with a weak D call TRBD1 (6 bases). CDR1 is SGHTA and CDR2 is FQGTGA in the germline V gene. The CDR3 covers 15 residues. CDR3 nucleotides: TGTGCCAGCTTCTATATTAGGGGGAACACCGGGGAGCTGTATTTT. This codes for CASFYIRGNTGELYF.

This rearrangement joins TRBV7-3 to TRBJ2-2; 14 positions match TRBD2. The CDR3 is 15 residues long. Looked up from germline, CDR1 is SGHTA and CDR2 is FQGTGA. Trimming cost V 3 bases and J 7 bases; bases outside gene matches: 1. Here the CDR3 DNA reads TGTGCCAGCAGCTTGGGACTAGCGGGAGACGGGGAGCTGTTTTTT. Amino acid sequence: CASSLGLAGDGELFF.

To note about this clonotype: One end of the junction varies from germline; a read error may be responsible. V usage is TRBV10-3 and J usage is TRBJ2-3; D ambiguous. The J call may not be correct, given that the DNA end is closer to TRBJ2-7. Germline V CDR1 and CDR2: ENHRY, SYGVKD. This CDR3 is 18 amino acids long. CDR3 sequence (DNA): TGTGCCATCAGTGAGTCGAGTGAAGGGATAAGTACCTCCGACGAGCAGTACTTC. Its translation is CAISESSEGISTSDEQYF.

The V call is TRBV6-6, the J call TRBJ2-5, with D possibly TRBD2 on 5 matching bases. Matching the DNA end better, TRBJ2-1 makes the J call doubtful. The germline V gene has CDR1 MNHNY and CDR2 SVGAGI (reference sequence). The length of the CDR3 is 12 residues. Here the CDR3 DNA reads TGTGCCAGCAGCATACATGACTACGAGCAGTTCTTC. Its protein product is CASSIHDYEQFF.

The chain uses TRBV7-3 and TRBJ2-3; 12 bases are a match to TRBD1. V gave up 5 bases and J gave up 0 bases; unmatched junction bases: 6. The CDR3 runs to 17 residues. From germline, CDR1 is SGHTA and CDR2 FQGTGA. The CDR3 sequence: CASSQGQGAGSTDTQYF. The DNA of the CDR3 is TGTGCCAGCAGCCAGGGACAGGGGGCTGGGAGCACAGATACGCAGTATTTT.

This clonotype was observed a handful of times. A read error may account for a junction end that differs from germline. The chain couples TRBV7-6 to TRBJ2-7, with 10 bases that match TRBD1. The closer fit of TRBJ2-5 to the DNA end suggests the J call may be wrong. There are 15 residues in the CDR3. Germline V lookup: CDR1 SGHVS, CDR2 FNYEAQ. The CDR3 DNA sequence: TGTGCTAGCAGCTTAGGGGACAGGGGTTGGGAGACCCAGTACTTC. Translating it yields CASSLGDRGWETQYF.

The V call is TRBV11-2, the J call TRBJ2-5, with 9 nucleotides matching TRBD1. Unmatched junction bases numbered 13, after V lost 6 bases and J lost 5 bases. This CDR3 is 16 amino acids long. Germline CDR1 SGHAT, CDR2 FQNNGV. The DNA for the CDR3 is TGTGCCAGCAGGGCTTATACAGGGGGCTTGATGGAGACCCAGTACTTC. This encodes CASRAYTGGLMETQYF.

This clonotype occurred many times. This sequence joins TRBV5-1 and TRBJ2-3, with 9 bases that match TRBD2. The ends lost 3 bases at V and 0 bases at J; junction bases unmatched: 5. CDR1 is SGHRS, CDR2 YFSETQ, per germline. This CDR3 has 16 amino acids. Here the CDR3 DNA reads TGCGCCAGCAGCTCTAGCGGGACAACTAGCACAGATACGCAGTATTTT. Translated, it gives CASSSSGTTSTDTQYF.

V and J are TRBV7-9 and TRBJ2-2, with D perhaps TRBD2 (6 bases). Germline V gives CDR1 SEHNR, CDR2 FQNEAQ (reference sequence). The ends were cut back, 1 base at V and 7 bases at J, with 13 bases in the middle. The CDR3 covers 15 residues. The CDR3 reads CASSLGGNGGGELFF. The CDR3 DNA reads TGTGCCAGCAGCTTAGGCGGGAACGGCGGCGGGGAGCTGTTTTTT.

This clonotype is medium-sized by share. The chain links TRBV6-1 to TRBJ2-5, with no clear D. The CDR3 is made up of 14 amino acids. Per the germline V gene, CDR1 is MNHNS and CDR2 is SASEGT. V lost 3 bases, J lost 5 bases, and 13 bases lay in between. As DNA, the CDR3 is TGTGCCAGCAGTGATGGGTCAGAATCTGAGACCCAGTACTTC. Translating it yields CASSDGSESETQYF.

For this clonotype: Lacking the conserved final phenylalanine or tryptophan, this CDR3 likely reflects a read error. The limits of the CDR3 on the DNA are not certain, so only TCRdb's listed CDR3 is given. The chain has TRBV12-3 or TRBV12-4 and TRBJ2-6; the D segment call TRBD1 is taken from the table without a DNA check. The CDR3 has 16 residues if both end residues are counted. The CDR3 here is CASSFNRGGYGYTFGS.

The chain employs TRBV7-3 and TRBJ2-5, with 11 bases identical to TRBD2. The DNA end favors TRBJ2-7, so the J call may be wrong. The CDR3 runs to 15 residues. Germline CDR1 and CDR2: SGHTA and FQGTGA. CDR3 in DNA: TGTGCCAGCAGCTTAGAAACTAGCGGGAGTTACGAGCAGTACTTC. Translated, it gives CASSLETSGSYEQYF.

This chain connects TRBV28 to TRBJ2-7; 8 nucleotides match TRBD2. Germline values: CDR1 MDHEN, CDR2 SYDVKM. The CDR3 is 15 amino acids. With V trimmed by 3 bases and J by 3 bases, 7 bases remained unmatched. The DNA of the CDR3 is TGTGCCAGCAGTTTCGAGCGGGAGCTGTACTACGAGCAGTACTTC. This encodes CASSFERELYYEQYF.

Worth noting for this clonotype: The junction departs from germline at one end; a sequencing error may be responsible. CDR3 in DNA: TGTGCCAGCAGCTTAGGGCTACCGGGACCCGAGTACGAGCAGTACTTT. Its protein is CASSLGLPGPEYEQYF. This rearrangement joins TRBV7-8 to TRBJ2-7; D assignment may be TRBD1 or TRBD2 (5 bases each). The CDR3 runs to 16 residues. In germline, CDR1 is SGHVS, CDR2 FQNEAQ.

This clonotype was seen a few times. This sequence joins TRBV11-2 and TRBJ2-1; D is tentatively TRBD1 or TRBD2 (5 bases each). Matching the DNA end better, TRBJ2-7 makes the J call doubtful. The length of the CDR3 is 15 residues. Germline CDR1 is SGHAT and CDR2 is FQNNGV. CDR3 in amino acids: CASSLSRGDYNEQYF. CDR3 DNA sequence: TGTGCCAGCAGCTTAAGCCGGGGCGACTACAATGAGCAGTACTTC.

In its sample, this clonotype is medium-sized (0.01 to 0.1%). This sequence may be a read error, since a much larger clone differs from it by one base. V is TRBV24-1 and J is TRBJ2-1; D perhaps matches TRBD1 (6 bases). The end of the DNA is better explained by TRBJ2-7, so the J call may be wrong. The germline CDR1 and CDR2 sequences are KGHDR and SFDVKD. CDR3 length: 17 residues. The CDR3 nucleotides read TGTGCCACCAGTGATACCACTACAGGGAGCTCCTACAATGAGCAGTACTTC. It specifies CATSDTTTGSSYNEQYF.

Remarks on this clonotype: This CDR3 fails to terminate in the conserved phenylalanine or tryptophan, so it likely reflects a read error. The DNA is omitted, as the CDR3 cannot be located on it reliably, and the CDR3 follows TCRdb's listing. The CDR3 region is CAITPSPGLHSYNEQFFGA. This chain connects TRBV10-3 to TRBJ2-6; the table's D gene call, TRBD1, was not cross checked with the DNA. Germline V gene lookup returns CDR1 ENHRY and CDR2 SYGVKD. The CDR3 has 19 amino acids, counting both end residues.

This clonotype was recorded once. V and J are TRBV6-6 and TRBJ2-3, with D perhaps TRBD1 (5 bases). The germline gives CDR1 MNHNY, CDR2 SVGAGI (reference sequence). The CDR3 has 17 amino acids. V was trimmed by 5 bases and J by 0 bases, leaving 18 bases between them. As DNA, the CDR3 is TGTGCCAGCAGTGCTACGCGGACACGCGCTAGCACAGATACGCAGTATTTT. Its translation: CASSATRTRASTDTQYF.

By frequency in the sample, this clonotype is medium-sized. V is TRBV6-6 and J is TRBJ2-1; D perhaps matches TRBD1 (6 bases). The CDR3 runs to 14 residues. CDR1 is MNHNY, CDR2 SVGAGI, per germline (reference sequence). The V end lost 2 bases, the J end lost 9 bases, and 14 bases lay between the germline ends. The CDR3 is CASSYQGPTVEQFF. Written as DNA, the CDR3 is TGTGCCAGCAGTTACCAGGGGCCGACGGTTGAGCAGTTCTTC.